This T cell receptor beta chain came from a study of neoadjuvant nivolumab and ipilimumab in lung cancer. General study results and limits: A small number of samples were TCR sequenced.

Trimming shortened V by 4 bases and J by 4 bases, and 14 bases separated the two germline ends. CDR3 length: 14 amino acids. CDR1 is SGHKS, CDR2 YYEKEE, per germline (reference sequence). Concerning this clone: What it binds is not known.

Measured with immunoSEQ multiplex PCR; TCRdb has only the in-frame clones, and not every one. The sample lists fewer than 35,000 clones, 92% seen once, with 2% to 2.5% in the top ten. Sequences were derived from peripheral blood, sampled after neoadjuvant nivolumab, alone or with ipilimumab, at or shortly before surgery. The sequence derives from an adult with non-small cell lung cancer. The chain is built from TRBV5-5 and TRBJ1-1, with D perhaps TRBD1 (5 bases). CDR3 DNA: TGTGCCAGCAGCCCAGGGAGGTCGAGCACTGAAGCTTTCTTT. Its translation is CASSPGRSSTEAFF.